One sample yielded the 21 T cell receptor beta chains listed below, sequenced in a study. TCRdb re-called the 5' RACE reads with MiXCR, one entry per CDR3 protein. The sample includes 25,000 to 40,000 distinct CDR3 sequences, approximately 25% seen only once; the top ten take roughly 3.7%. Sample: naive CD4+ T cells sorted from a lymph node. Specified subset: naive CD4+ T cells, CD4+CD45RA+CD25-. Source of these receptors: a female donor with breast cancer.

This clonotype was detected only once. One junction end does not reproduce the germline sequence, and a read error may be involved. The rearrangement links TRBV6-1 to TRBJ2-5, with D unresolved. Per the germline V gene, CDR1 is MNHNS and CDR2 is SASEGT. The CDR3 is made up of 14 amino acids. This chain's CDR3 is CAGSYPQTQETQYF. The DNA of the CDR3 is TGTGCCGGCAGTTACCCCCAAACGCAAGAAACCCAGTACTTC.

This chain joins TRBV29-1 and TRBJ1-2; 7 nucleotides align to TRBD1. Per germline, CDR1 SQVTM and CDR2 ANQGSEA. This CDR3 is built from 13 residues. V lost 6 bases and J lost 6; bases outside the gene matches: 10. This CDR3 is CSVLGQKENGYTF. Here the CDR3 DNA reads TGCAGCGTCCTGGGACAGAAAGAGAATGGCTACACCTTC. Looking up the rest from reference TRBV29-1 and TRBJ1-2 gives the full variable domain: SAVISQKPSRDICQRGTSLTIQCQVDSQVTMMFWYRQQPGQSLTLIATANQGSEATYESGFVIDKFPISRPNLTFSTLTVSNMSPEDSSIYLCSVLGQKENGYTFGSGTRLTVV.

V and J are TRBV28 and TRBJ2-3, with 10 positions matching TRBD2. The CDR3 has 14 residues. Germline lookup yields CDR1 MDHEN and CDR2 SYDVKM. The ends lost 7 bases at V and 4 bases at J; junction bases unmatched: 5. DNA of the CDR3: TGTGCCAGCACCGTGAGCGGGGGGGCAGATACGCAGTATTTT. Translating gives CASTVSGGADTQYF.

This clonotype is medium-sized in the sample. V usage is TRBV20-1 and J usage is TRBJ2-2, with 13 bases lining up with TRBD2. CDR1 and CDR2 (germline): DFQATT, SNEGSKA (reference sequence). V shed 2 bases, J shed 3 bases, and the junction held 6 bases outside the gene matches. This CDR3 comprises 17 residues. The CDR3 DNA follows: TGCAGTGCTAGACCGGAACTAGCGGGGGGGTACACCGGGGAGCTGTTTTTT. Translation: CSARPELAGGYTGELFF.

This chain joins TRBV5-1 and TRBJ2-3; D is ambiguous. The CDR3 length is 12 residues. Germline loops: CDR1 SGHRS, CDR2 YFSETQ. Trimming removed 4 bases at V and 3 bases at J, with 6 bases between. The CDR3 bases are TGCGCCAGCAGCATCAGGACAGATACGCAGTATTTT. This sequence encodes CASSIRTDTQYF. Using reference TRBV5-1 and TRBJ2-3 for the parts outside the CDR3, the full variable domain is KAGVTQTPRYLIKTRGQQVTLSCSPISGHRSVSWYQQTPGQGLQFLFEYFSETQRNKGNFPGRFSGRQFSNSRSEMNVSTLELGDSALYLCASSIRTDTQYFGPGTRLTVL.

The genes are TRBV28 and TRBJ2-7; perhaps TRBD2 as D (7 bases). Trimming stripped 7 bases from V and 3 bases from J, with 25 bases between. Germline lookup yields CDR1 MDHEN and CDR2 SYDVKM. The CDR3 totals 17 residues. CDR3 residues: CASIPGGGVWGLYEQYF. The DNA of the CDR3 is TGTGCCAGCATCCCGGGAGGAGGGGTATGGGGGCTCTACGAGCAGTACTTC.

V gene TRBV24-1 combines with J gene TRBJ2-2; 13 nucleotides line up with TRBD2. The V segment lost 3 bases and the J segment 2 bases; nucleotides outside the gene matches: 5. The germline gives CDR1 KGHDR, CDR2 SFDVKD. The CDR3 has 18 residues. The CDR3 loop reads CATSDPGLAGHNTGELFF. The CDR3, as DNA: TGTGCCACCAGTGATCCGGGACTAGCGGGACATAACACCGGGGAGCTGTTTTTT.

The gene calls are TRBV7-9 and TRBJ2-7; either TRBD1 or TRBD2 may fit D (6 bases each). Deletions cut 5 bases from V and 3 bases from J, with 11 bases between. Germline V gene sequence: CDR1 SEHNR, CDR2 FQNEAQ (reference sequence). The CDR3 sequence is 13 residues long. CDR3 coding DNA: TGTGCCAGCAGCCGGAGGGGGAGCTACGAGCAGTACTTC. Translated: CASSRRGSYEQYF.

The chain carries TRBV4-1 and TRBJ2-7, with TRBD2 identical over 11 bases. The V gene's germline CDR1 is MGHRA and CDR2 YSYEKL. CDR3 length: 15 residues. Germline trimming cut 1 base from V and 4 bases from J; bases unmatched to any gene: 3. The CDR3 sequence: CASSQGLAGRYEQYF. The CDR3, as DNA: TGCGCCAGCAGCCAAGGACTAGCGGGGAGATACGAGCAGTACTTC.

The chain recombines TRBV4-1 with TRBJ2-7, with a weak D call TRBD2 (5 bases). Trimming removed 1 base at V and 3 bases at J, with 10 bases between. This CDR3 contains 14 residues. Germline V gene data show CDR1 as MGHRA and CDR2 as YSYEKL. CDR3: CASSQVPGLYEQYF. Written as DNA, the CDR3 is TGCGCCAGCAGCCAAGTTCCAGGACTCTACGAGCAGTACTTC.

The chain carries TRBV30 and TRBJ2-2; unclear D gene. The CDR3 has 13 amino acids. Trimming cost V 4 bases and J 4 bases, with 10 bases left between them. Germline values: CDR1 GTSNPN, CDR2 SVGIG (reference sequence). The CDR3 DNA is TGTGCCTGGAACCCAGTAGGCACCGGGGAGCTGTTTTTT. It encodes CAWNPVGTGELFF.

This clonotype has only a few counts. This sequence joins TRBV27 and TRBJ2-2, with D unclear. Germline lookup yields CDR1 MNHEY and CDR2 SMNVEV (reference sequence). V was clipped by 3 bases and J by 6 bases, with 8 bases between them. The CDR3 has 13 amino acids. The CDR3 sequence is CASSFTHAGELFF. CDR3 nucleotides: TGTGCCAGCAGTTTTACCCACGCCGGGGAGCTGTTTTTT.

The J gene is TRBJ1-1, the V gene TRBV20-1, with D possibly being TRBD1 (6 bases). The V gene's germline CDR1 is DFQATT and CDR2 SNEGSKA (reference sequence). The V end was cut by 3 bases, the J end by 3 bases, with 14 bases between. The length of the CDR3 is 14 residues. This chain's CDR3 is CSARATGYDTEAFF. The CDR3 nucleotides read TGCAGTGCTAGGGCCACAGGGTACGACACTGAAGCTTTCTTT.

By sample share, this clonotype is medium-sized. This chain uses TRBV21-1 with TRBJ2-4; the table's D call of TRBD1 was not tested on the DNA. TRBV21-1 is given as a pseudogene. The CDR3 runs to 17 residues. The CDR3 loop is CASSTRTGPLAKNIQYF. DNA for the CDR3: TGTGCCAGCAGCACTAGGACAGGGCCTTTAGCCAAAAACATTCAGTACTTC.

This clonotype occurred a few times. The CDR3 loop is CASSPAGDQPQHF. Here the CDR3 DNA reads TGTGCCAGCTCACCTGCAGGTGATCAGCCCCAGCATTTT. The chain recombines TRBV18 with TRBJ1-5; D not resolved. The germline gives CDR1 KGHSH, CDR2 LQKENI. The CDR3 consists of 13 residues. Between the trimmed V and J ends, which lost 3 bases and 5 bases, there was a span of 8 bases. The complete variable domain, with remaining parts taken from reference TRBV18 and TRBJ1-5, reads NAGVMQNPRHLVRRRGQEARLRCSPMKGHSHVYWYRQLPEEGLKFMVYLQKENIIDESGMPKERFSAEFPKEGPSILRIQQVVRGDSAAYFCASSPAGDQPQHFGDGTRLSIL.

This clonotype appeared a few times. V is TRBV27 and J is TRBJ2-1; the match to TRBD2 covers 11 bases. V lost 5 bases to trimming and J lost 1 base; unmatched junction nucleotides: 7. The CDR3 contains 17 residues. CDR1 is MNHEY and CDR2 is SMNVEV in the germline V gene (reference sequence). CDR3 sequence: CASSLRVAGGSYNEQFF. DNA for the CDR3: TGTGCCAGCAGTCTCAGGGTAGCGGGAGGGTCCTACAATGAGCAGTTCTTC.

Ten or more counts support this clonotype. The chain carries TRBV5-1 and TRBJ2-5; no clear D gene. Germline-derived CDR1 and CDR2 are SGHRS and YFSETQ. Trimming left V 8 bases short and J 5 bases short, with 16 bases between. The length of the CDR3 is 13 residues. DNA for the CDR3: TGCGCCAGTGGTCCGTCCCGGCGGGAGACCCAGTACTTC. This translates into CASGPSRRETQYF.

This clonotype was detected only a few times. The CDR3, as DNA: TGCGCCAGCAGCTTGGCAGGGGGCGACACCGGGGAGCTGTTTTTT. The encoded protein is CASSLAGGDTGELFF. V gene TRBV5-1 combines with J gene TRBJ2-2; 8 bases match TRBD1. CDR1 is SGHRS, CDR2 YFSETQ, per germline. The CDR3 spans 15 residues. Trimming cost V 0 bases and J 3 bases; bases outside gene matches: 1.

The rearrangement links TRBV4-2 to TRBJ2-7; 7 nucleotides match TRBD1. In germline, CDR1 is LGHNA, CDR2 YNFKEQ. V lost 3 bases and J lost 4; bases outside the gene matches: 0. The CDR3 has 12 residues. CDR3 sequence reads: CASSQTGYEQYF. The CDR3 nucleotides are TGTGCCAGCAGCCAGACAGGGTACGAGCAGTACTTC.

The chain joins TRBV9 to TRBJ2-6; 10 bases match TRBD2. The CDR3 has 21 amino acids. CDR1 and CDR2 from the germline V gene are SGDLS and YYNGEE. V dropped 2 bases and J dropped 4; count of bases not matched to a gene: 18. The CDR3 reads CASSVSPQREGEITGANVLTF. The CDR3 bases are TGTGCCAGCAGCGTTTCCCCCCAGCGGGAGGGCGAGATCACAGGGGCCAACGTCCTGACTTTC. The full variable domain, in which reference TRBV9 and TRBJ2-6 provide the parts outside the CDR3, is DSGVTQTPKHLITATGQRVTLRCSPRSGDLSVYWYQQSLDQGLQFLIQYYNGEERAKGNILERFSAQQFPDLHSELNLSSLELGDSALYFCASSVSPQREGEITGANVLTFGAGSRLTVL.

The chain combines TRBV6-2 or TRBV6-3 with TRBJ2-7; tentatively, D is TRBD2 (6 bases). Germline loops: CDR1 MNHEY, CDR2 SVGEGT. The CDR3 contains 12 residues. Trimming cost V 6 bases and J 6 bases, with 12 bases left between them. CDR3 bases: TGTGCCAGCAGATCCTCGGGGGTCGAGCAGTACTTC. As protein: CASRSSGVEQYF.